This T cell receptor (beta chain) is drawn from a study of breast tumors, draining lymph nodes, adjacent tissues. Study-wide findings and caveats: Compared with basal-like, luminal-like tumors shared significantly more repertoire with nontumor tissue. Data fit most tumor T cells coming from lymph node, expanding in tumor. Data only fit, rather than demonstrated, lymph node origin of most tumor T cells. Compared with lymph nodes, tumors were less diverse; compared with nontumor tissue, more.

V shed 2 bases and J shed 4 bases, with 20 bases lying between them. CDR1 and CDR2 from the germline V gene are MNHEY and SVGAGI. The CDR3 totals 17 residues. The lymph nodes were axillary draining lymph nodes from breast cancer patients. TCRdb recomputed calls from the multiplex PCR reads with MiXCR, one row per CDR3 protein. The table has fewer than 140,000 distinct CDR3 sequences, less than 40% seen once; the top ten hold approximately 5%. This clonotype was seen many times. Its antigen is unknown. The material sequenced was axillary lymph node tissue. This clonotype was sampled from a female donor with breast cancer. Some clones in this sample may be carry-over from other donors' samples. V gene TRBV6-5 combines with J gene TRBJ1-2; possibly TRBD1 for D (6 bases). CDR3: CASSYLQINRDAYGYTF. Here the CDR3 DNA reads TGTGCCAGCAGTTACCTCCAGATCAACAGGGATGCCTATGGCTACACCTTC.